The 10 T cell receptor beta chains below come from one sample, sequenced in a study of CD8 T cells in ankylosing spondylitis. Study-level points and caveats: Seemingly characteristic of ankylosing spondylitis blood was a TCR beta motif consisting of under ten highly homologous variants.

TCRdb re-analysed the 5' RACE reads in MiXCR, keeping a single row per CDR3 protein. The table shows some 840,000 distinct CDR3 sequences, with 12% occurring only once. These receptors' targets are unknown. The sequenced sample consisted of blood, either unsorted or a sorted T cell fraction (not recorded which). All receptors derive from a male donor with ankylosing spondylitis.

This clonotype has ten or more counts. This chain joins TRBV20-1 and TRBJ2-7; 8 positions match TRBD2. Per germline, CDR1 DFQATT and CDR2 SNEGSKA (reference sequence). CDR3 size: 14 residues. Trimming at V came to 6 bases and at J to 0 bases, leaving 7 bases not matched to a gene. CDR3 protein: CSAQASGGSYEQYF. CDR3 sequence (DNA): TGCAGTGCCCAGGCCAGCGGGGGCTCCTACGAGCAGTACTTC.

The chain is built from TRBV4-3 and TRBJ1-1; D is unresolved. CDR1 is LGHNA and CDR2 is YSLEER in the germline V gene. Trimming left V 2 bases short and J 3 bases short, with 16 bases between. This CDR3 comprises 16 residues. The CDR3 sequence is CASSQFALRPDTEAFF. CDR3 bases: TGCGCCAGCAGCCAATTCGCCTTGAGGCCGGACACTGAAGCTTTCTTT.

In its sample, this clonotype was seen many times. The chain couples TRBV7-2 to TRBJ2-3; 13 nucleotides agree with TRBD2. The CDR3 length is 15 residues. The germline gives CDR1 SGHTA, CDR2 FQGNSA. Losses at the gene ends were 3 bases for V and 6 bases for J; bases not matched to a gene: 3. CDR3 DNA sequence: TGTGCCAGCAGCTTCCGGACTAGCGGGAGTGATACGCAGTATTTT. It encodes CASSFRTSGSDTQYF.

This clonotype appeared a few times. V and J are TRBV20-1 and TRBJ2-5; no reliable D call. The V and J ends lost 0 bases and 5 bases respectively, with 16 bases between them. The CDR3 extends over 15 amino acids. Per the germline V gene, CDR1 is DFQATT and CDR2 is SNEGSKA (reference sequence). CDR3 sequence reads: CSARDGRNARETQYF. CDR3 nucleotide sequence: TGCAGTGCTAGAGATGGCCGAAACGCCAGGGAGACCCAGTACTTC.

The rearrangement links TRBV20-1 to TRBJ1-5, with a weak D call TRBD1 (6 bases). CDR1 and CDR2 from the germline V gene are DFQATT and SNEGSKA (reference sequence). This CDR3 is 13 amino acids long. With 5 bases removed from V and 5 bases from J, the gap between germline ends came to 13 bases. The CDR3, as DNA: TGCAGTGCTGTCACAGGGTCCTATCAGCCCCAGCATTTT. Residues: CSAVTGSYQPQHF.

The chain joins TRBV7-9 to TRBJ1-6, with 7 bases aligning to TRBD1. This CDR3 is built from 15 residues. CDR1 and CDR2 from the germline V gene are SEHNR and FQNEAQ (reference sequence). V lost 3 bases, J lost 5 bases, and 4 bases stayed unmatched. CDR3 sequence reads: CASSFWDRDNSPLHF. CDR3 in DNA: TGTGCCAGCAGCTTTTGGGACAGAGATAATTCACCCCTCCACTTT.

The sample holds a few counts of this clonotype. V gene TRBV20-1 combines with J gene TRBJ2-7; D might be TRBD1 (6 bases). Looked up from germline, CDR1 is DFQATT and CDR2 is SNEGSKA (reference sequence). This CDR3 is built from 14 residues. The V and J ends lost 3 bases and 1 base respectively, with 13 bases between them. The CDR3 DNA reads TGCAGTGCTAGCGATCAGGGGTCTTCCTACGAGCAGTACTTC. It yields the protein CSASDQGSSYEQYF.

This sequence joins TRBV6-5 and TRBJ2-6, with TRBD1 matching over 8 bases. V was clipped by 8 bases and J by 0 bases; unmatched bases: 15. The CDR3 has 19 amino acids. Per germline, CDR1 MNHEY and CDR2 SVGAGI. The CDR3 region is CASAPSGQGWVSGANVLTF. The CDR3 DNA is TGTGCCAGCGCCCCCAGCGGACAGGGCTGGGTCTCTGGGGCCAACGTCCTGACTTTC.

The V call is TRBV28, the J call TRBJ1-4; D remains ambiguous. The CDR3 totals 15 residues. V lost 6 bases and J 0 bases, leaving 11 bases between the germline ends. The germline gives CDR1 MDHEN, CDR2 SYDVKM. The CDR3 nucleotides are TGTGCCAGCAGCCGAGCAGATGCAACTAATGAAAAACTGTTTTTT. Protein sequence: CASSRADATNEKLFF.

This clonotype was seen more than once but under ten times. This sequence joins TRBV20-1 and TRBJ1-2, with a weak D call TRBD1 (5 bases). This CDR3 is built from 11 residues. Trimming shortened V by 7 bases and J by 6 bases, and 12 bases separated the two germline ends. Germline loops: CDR1 DFQATT, CDR2 SNEGSKA (reference sequence). The CDR3 reads CSVRDHDGYTF. For the CDR3, the DNA is TGCAGTGTTCGGGACCACGATGGCTACACCTTC.